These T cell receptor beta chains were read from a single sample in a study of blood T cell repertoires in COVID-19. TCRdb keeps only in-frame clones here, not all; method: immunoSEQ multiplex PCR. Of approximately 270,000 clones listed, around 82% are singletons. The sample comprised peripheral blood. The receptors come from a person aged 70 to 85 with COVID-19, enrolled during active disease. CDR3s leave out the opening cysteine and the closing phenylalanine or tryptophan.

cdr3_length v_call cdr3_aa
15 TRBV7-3 ASSLNAPGVTYNEQF
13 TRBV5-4 ASRAGGPGSNEQF
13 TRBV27 ASRRGGSSYNEQF
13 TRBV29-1 SVEGGRGAYNEQF
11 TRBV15 ATSEAFYNEQF
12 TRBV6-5 ASSYLQGDYGYT
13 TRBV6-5 ASSSNFRGRTEAF
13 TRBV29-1 SVEDPNGRYNEQF
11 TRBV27 ASRGGAGGEQF
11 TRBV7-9 ASSLGPNQPQH
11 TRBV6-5 ASSFHREETQY
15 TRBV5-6 ASTILPAGVARETQY
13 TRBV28 ASSPDRRRDEKLF
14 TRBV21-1 ATPGQGSGHLNEQF
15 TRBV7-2 ASSLYPSGASYNEQF
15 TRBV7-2 ASSLTRSRMSGNTIY